This TCR beta chain was retrieved from a study of type 1 regulatory T cells. As for the study in general: T-allo10 is a Tr1-enriched, alloantigen-specific CD4 T cell product made in vitro.

In its sample, this clonotype was seen many times. TCRdb itself ran the reads through MiXCR, one entry per CDR3 protein. The table includes approximately 90,000 distinct CDR3 sequences, around a third detected once. The sequencing input was CD4+ T cells, either the whole sample or a sorted fraction (not recorded which). The origin of this receptor is a human donor in good health.

CDR3 in amino acids: CASSGDYTGELFF. For the CDR3, the DNA is TGTGCCAGCAGCGGAGATTACACCGGGGAGCTGTTTTTT. The chain couples TRBV3-1 to TRBJ2-2, with D unresolved. The V end lost 5 bases, the J end lost 3 bases, and 7 bases lay between the germline ends. The CDR3 has 13 amino acids. Germline loops: CDR1 LGHDT, CDR2 YNNKEL (reference sequence).